The clone carrying this T cell receptor beta chain was counted only a few times. These data originate in a study of identical twins. Each CDR3 protein gets one entry after TCRdb re-called the 5' RACE reads with MiXCR. The repertoire holds 1.5 million to 2 million distinct CDR3 sequences, about 31% seen once, with less than 0.35% in the top ten. The sample taken for sequencing was cord blood. The TCR sequence derives from a newborn girl in good health.

The chain's CDR3 is CASSLALAVYTDTQYF. The DNA of the CDR3 is TGTGCCAGCAGCTTAGCCCTAGCGGTCTACACAGATACGCAGTATTTT. The rearrangement links TRBV7-2 to TRBJ2-3; 7 nucleotides match TRBD2. Germline V gene lookup returns CDR1 SGHTA and CDR2 FQGNSA. The CDR3 runs to 16 residues. The J segment lost 2 bases and the V segment lost 0 bases, leaving 5 bases of the junction unmatched.